The 27 T cell receptor beta chains given below trace back to one sample, sequenced in a study of CD8 T cells in Susac syndrome. RNA amounts of roughly 0.5 to 1 ug underwent reverse transcription with random hexamers. TCRdb redid the calling of the immunoSEQ multiplex PCR reads with MiXCR, one entry per CDR3 protein. Of about 22,000 distinct CDR3 sequences listed, approximately 93% are singletons. Sequencing used CD8+ T cells from PBMCs. Receptors were obtained from a human donor in good health.

The V gene is TRBV9, the J gene TRBJ1-2, with D possibly being TRBD1 (5 bases). CDR1 is SGDLS, CDR2 YYNGEE, per germline. The CDR3 is made up of 14 amino acids. The ends were cut back, 0 bases at V and 6 bases at J, with 12 bases in the middle. CDR3 sequence (DNA): TGTGCCAGCAGCGTAGTACAGGCAGGCGATGGCTACACCTTC. Its protein product is CASSVVQAGDGYTF.

V is TRBV14 and J is TRBJ1-4; D remains ambiguous. The germline V and J ends were trimmed by 1 base and 8 bases, with 11 bases remaining between them. Per the germline V gene, CDR1 is SGHDN and CDR2 is FVKESK. The CDR3 has 14 amino acids. The CDR3 DNA reads TGTGCCAGCAGCCAAGGAAGGGCCTGGGAAAAACTGTTTTTT. Its translation: CASSQGRAWEKLFF.

The chain is built from TRBV5-6 and TRBJ1-4, with D unclear. Looked up from germline, CDR1 is SGHDT and CDR2 is YYEEEE. The V gene lost 1 base and the J gene lost 6 bases, with 10 bases spanning the gap. The CDR3 sequence is 14 residues long. For the CDR3, the DNA is TGTGCCAGCAGCTTGAACAGAGCCGATGAAAAACTGTTTTTT. It translates to CASSLNRADEKLFF.

The gene calls are TRBV7-2 and TRBJ1-6; 9 nucleotides match TRBD1. Unmatched junction bases numbered 3, after V lost 5 bases and J lost 7 bases. The CDR3 sequence is 14 residues long. Germline V gene sequence: CDR1 SGHTA, CDR2 FQGNSA. The CDR3 sequence: CASSRDRENSPLHF. The CDR3 DNA sequence: TGTGCCAGCAGCCGGGACAGGGAAAATTCACCCCTCCACTTT.

The J gene is TRBJ2-7, the V gene TRBV27, with TRBD1 matching 12 bases. The CDR3 covers 15 residues. Trimming removed 7 bases from V and 5 bases from J; junction bases left unmatched: 9. CDR1 is MNHEY, CDR2 SMNVEV, per germline (reference sequence). CDR3: CASTTGTGGFNEQYF. The CDR3 nucleotides are TGTGCCAGCACCACCGGGACAGGGGGCTTCAACGAGCAGTACTTC.

The chain combines TRBV29-1 with TRBJ1-1; tentative D call: TRBD1 (6 bases). Germline values: CDR1 SQVTM, CDR2 ANQGSEA. There are 14 residues in the CDR3. Trimming pared 3 bases from V and 2 bases from J, leaving 13 bases between. The DNA of the CDR3 is TGCAGCGTTGAGGTGAGGACAGCAAACACTGAAGCTTTCTTT. It translates to CSVEVRTANTEAFF.

CDR3 in DNA: TGTGCCAGTAGTATAACAGCCAGCTCTGGAAACACCATATATTTT. Translating gives CASSITASSGNTIYF. The rearrangement links TRBV19 to TRBJ1-3; D gene uncertain. The CDR3 covers 15 residues. Germline V gene lookup returns CDR1 LNHDA and CDR2 SQIVND (reference sequence). Trimming cost V 2 bases and J 0 bases, with 8 bases left between them.

This clonotype came up a few times. The chain has TRBV6-2 or TRBV6-3 and TRBJ1-1, with 7 bases that match TRBD1. CDR3 size: 13 residues. The germline CDR1 and CDR2 sequences are MNHEY and SVGEGT. V lost 6 bases and J lost 1; bases outside the gene matches: 2. The CDR3 DNA sequence: TGTGCCAGCAGCTGGACAGGGAACACTGAAGCTTTCTTT. Protein sequence: CASSWTGNTEAFF.

Of note for this clonotype: The DNA is omitted, as the CDR3 cannot be located on it reliably, and the CDR3 follows TCRdb's listing. The J gene is TRBJ2-1, the V gene TRBV7-2; the table's D gene call, TRBD2, was not cross checked with the DNA. The germline gives CDR1 SGHTA, CDR2 FQGNSA. The CDR3 totals 13 residues, both ends included. This chain's CDR3 is CASSLSWAGGTFF.

The rearrangement uses TRBV15 and TRBJ1-4; D remains unclear. CDR1 and CDR2 from the germline V gene are LNHNV and YYDKDF (reference sequence). The ends were cut back, 0 bases at V and 7 bases at J, with 6 bases in the middle. The CDR3 loop spans 13 amino acids. This CDR3 reads CATSRDRSEKLFF. The CDR3, as DNA: TGTGCCACCAGCAGAGATCGAAGTGAAAAACTGTTTTTT.

The DNA for the CDR3 is TGCGCCAGCAGCCAAGTACGCGCGACAGCAACTAATGAAAAACTGTTTTTT. The encoded protein is CASSQVRATATNEKLFF. The chain is built from TRBV4-3 and TRBJ1-4; possible D gene TRBD1, 5 bases. CDR1 and CDR2 (germline): LGHNA, YSLEER. The CDR3 has 17 residues. V was pared by 1 base and J by 0 bases, with 12 bases between.

J is TRBJ2-7 and V is TRBV12-3 or TRBV12-4; D uncertain. Trimming took off 2 bases at V and 4 bases at J, with 9 bases between the two ends. The CDR3 covers 13 residues. CDR3 in DNA: TGTGCCAGCAGTTTATCCCCCGGTTACGAGCAGTACTTC. Protein product: CASSLSPGYEQYF.

This clonotype was counted once. The V gene is TRBV6-1, the J gene TRBJ2-5; possibly TRBD2 for D (6 bases). The CDR3 length is 15 residues. Germline loops: CDR1 MNHNS, CDR2 SASEGT. The V end was cut by 2 bases, the J end by 5 bases, with 15 bases between. As DNA, the CDR3 is TGTGCCAGCAGTGAATGGGGGTCTAGCGTGGAGACCCAGTACTTC. Amino acids: CASSEWGSSVETQYF.

This clonotype was seen only once. CDR3 sequence: CASSSFPTDTQYF. The CDR3 DNA sequence: TGTGCCAGCAGCTCTTTTCCCACAGATACGCAGTATTTT. The chain joins TRBV7-6 to TRBJ2-3, with D unclear. Trimming pared 4 bases from V and 2 bases from J, leaving 7 bases between. The CDR3 covers 13 residues. Germline V gene sequence: CDR1 SGHVS, CDR2 FNYEAQ.

This sequence joins TRBV29-1 and TRBJ2-5; tentatively, D is TRBD1 or TRBD2 (5 bases each). V lost 0 bases to trimming and J lost 2 bases, with 19 bases between them. Germline V gene sequence: CDR1 SQVTM, CDR2 ANQGSEA. The CDR3 has 17 amino acids. The CDR3 DNA reads TGCAGCGTTGAAGAAGGGTCGGGACGTAAGGGGCAAGAGACCCAGTACTTC. Its translation: CSVEEGSGRKGQETQYF. Complete variable domain (other parts from reference TRBV29-1 and TRBJ2-5): SAVISQKPSRDICQRGTSLTIQCQVDSQVTMMFWYRQQPGQSLTLIATANQGSEATYESGFVIDKFPISRPNLTFSTLTVSNMSPEDSSIYLCSVEEGSGRKGQETQYFGPGTRLLVL.

This chain links TRBV20-1 with TRBJ1-5; 7 nucleotides line up with TRBD1. The ends lost 4 bases at V and 4 bases at J; junction bases unmatched: 7. CDR3 length equals 14 residues. The V gene's germline CDR1 is DFQATT and CDR2 SNEGSKA (reference sequence). CDR3 in amino acids: CSATRRDRNQPQHF. CDR3 coding DNA: TGCAGTGCTACTCGCCGGGACAGAAATCAGCCCCAGCATTTT.

This rearrangement joins TRBV29-1 to TRBJ1-2, with 7 bases identical to TRBD1. The CDR3 spans 12 residues. V shed 4 bases, J shed 4 bases, and the junction held 3 bases outside the gene matches. Germline CDR1 reads SQVTM; CDR2 reads ANQGSEA. The CDR3 DNA reads TGCAGCGTTGGGCAGGGGGTCTATGGCTACACCTTC. Its translation: CSVGQGVYGYTF.

The CDR3 loop is CASSPIRRGQETQYF. CDR3 DNA sequence: TGTGCCAGCAGCCCCATACGACGGGGCCAAGAGACCCAGTACTTC. This chain links TRBV7-9 with TRBJ2-5, with TRBD2 as a possible D gene (5 bases). This CDR3 has 15 residues. Germline V lookup: CDR1 SEHNR, CDR2 FQNEAQ (reference sequence). V was trimmed by 5 bases and J by 1 base, leaving 14 bases between them.

The J gene is TRBJ1-2, the V gene TRBV20-1; maybe TRBD1 (6 bases). Deletions cut 3 bases from V and 3 bases from J, with 17 bases between. The CDR3 is made up of 15 amino acids. Germline assignment: CDR1 DFQATT and CDR2 SNEGSKA (reference sequence). This chain's CDR3 is CSASVGAFTDYGYTF. The CDR3 DNA reads TGCAGTGCTAGTGTGGGGGCCTTCACTGACTATGGCTACACCTTC.

V usage is TRBV19 and J usage is TRBJ1-1; TRBD1 is a possible D gene (6 bases). V was pared by 3 bases and J by 0 bases, with 11 bases between. The length of the CDR3 is 15 residues. Germline lookup yields CDR1 LNHDA and CDR2 SQIVND (reference sequence). The CDR3 protein is CASSMTGFMNTEAFF. In nucleotides, the CDR3 is TGTGCCAGTAGTATGACAGGATTCATGAACACTGAAGCTTTCTTT.

This chain joins TRBV6-5 and TRBJ2-5, with D maybe TRBD1 (5 bases). This CDR3 is built from 14 residues. The ends were cut back, 2 bases at V and 4 bases at J, with 11 bases in the middle. The germline CDR1 and CDR2 sequences are MNHEY and SVGAGI. In nucleotides, the CDR3 is TGTGCCAGCAGTTACAGGGGCTTGGGAGAGACCCAGTACTTC. Amino acids: CASSYRGLGETQYF.

This chain joins TRBV6-2 or TRBV6-3 and TRBJ2-1, with D unclear. V was cut by 5 bases and J by 8 bases, with 10 bases left in between. The CDR3 extends over 12 amino acids. The germline V gene has CDR1 MNHEY and CDR2 SVGEGT. CDR3 sequence: CASSRNLYEQFF. Written as DNA, the CDR3 is TGTGCCAGCAGTCGCAACCTCTATGAGCAGTTCTTC.

The genes are TRBV7-9 and TRBJ2-7, with 12 bases that match TRBD1. The CDR3 spans 16 residues. Germline V gives CDR1 SEHNR, CDR2 FQNEAQ (reference sequence). With V trimmed by 1 base and J by 2 bases, 3 bases remained unmatched. DNA of the CDR3: TGTGCCAGCAGCTTAGGGGACAGGGGGCTCGCCTACGAGCAGTACTTC. This encodes CASSLGDRGLAYEQYF.

The gene calls are TRBV19 and TRBJ1-2; D may be TRBD1 (5 bases). This CDR3 has 15 amino acids. The V gene lost 1 base and the J gene lost 4 bases, with 13 bases spanning the gap. Germline CDR1 reads LNHDA; CDR2 reads SQIVND (reference sequence). For the CDR3, the DNA is TGTGCCAGTAGTATAGGTCCAGGGACTGGCTATGGCTACACCTTC. It encodes CASSIGPGTGYGYTF.

The V gene is TRBV19, the J gene TRBJ1-1, with TRBD1 as a possible D gene (5 bases). Trimming removed 7 bases at V and 3 bases at J, with 9 bases between. The CDR3 length is 12 residues. Germline CDR1 is LNHDA and CDR2 is SQIVND (reference sequence). The CDR3 DNA sequence: TGTGCCAGTATTGGGGCGGACACTGAAGCTTTCTTT. Its protein product is CASIGADTEAFF.

This chain links TRBV14 with TRBJ2-7; TRBD2 agrees at 9 bases. Germline lookup yields CDR1 SGHDN and CDR2 FVKESK. This CDR3 region has 16 residues. V shed 1 base and J 5 bases; nucleotides not matched to a gene: 9. The CDR3 nucleotides are TGTGCCAGCAGCCAAGGAGCGGGGGGAGCCCCCGACGAGCAGTACTTC. Translated: CASSQGAGGAPDEQYF.

The J gene is TRBJ2-7, the V gene TRBV27; 10 bases agree with TRBD1. The CDR3 runs to 15 residues. Germline values: CDR1 MNHEY, CDR2 SMNVEV (reference sequence). V lost 5 bases, J lost 4 bases, and 8 bases stayed unmatched. The CDR3 spells CASSLDRGGGYEQYF. CDR3 nucleotides: TGTGCCAGCAGTCTGGACAGGGGGGGAGGTTACGAGCAGTACTTC.